This T cell receptor (beta chain) was sequenced in a study of human T cells and chemical hapten exposure. Study at large: Patches that contained 0.01% DPC were applied to the upper back and read at 6 days.

Broader study findings: Sensitizing to DPC left TCRs with a frequency above 1 in 1000 unaltered.

Unique molecular identifiers were affixed to discrete cDNA molecules within the library. TCRdb reprocessed the RACE reads with MiXCR, giving one entry per CDR3 protein. The sample yields under 450,000 distinct CDR3 sequences, about 6% seen once. Time point in this sample: patch test 2, 6 weeks after DPC sensitization. Stated treatment: therapeutic diphenylcyclopropenone sensitization with weekly scalp DPC. Sequencing started from total RNA isolated from unfractionated whole blood. This clonotype was seen at least ten times. Its antigen remains unidentified. Germline CDR1 and CDR2: SGHTA and FQGNSA. V lost 3 bases, J lost 0 bases, and 5 bases stayed unmatched. The CDR3 consists of 15 residues.

The TCR sequence derives from a woman under 30 with alopecia areata. Some clones in this sample may be carry-over from other donors' samples. The rearrangement uses TRBV7-2 and TRBJ2-7, with 7 bases matching TRBD1. The sample consisted of whole blood, taken in connection with sensitization to the hapten diphenylcyclopropenone (DPC). In DNA form, the CDR3 reads TGTGCCAGCAGCTTCAGACAGGGCAGCTCCTACGAGCAGTACTTC. The encoded protein is CASSFRQGSSYEQYF. Combining the CDR3 with reference TRBV7-2 and TRBJ2-7 gives the whole variable domain GAGVSQSPSNKVTEKGKDVELRCDPISGHTALYWYRQSLGQGLEFLIYFQGNSAPDKSGLPSDRFSAERTGGSVSTLTIQRTQQEDSAVYLCASSFRQGSSYEQYFGPGTRLTVT.